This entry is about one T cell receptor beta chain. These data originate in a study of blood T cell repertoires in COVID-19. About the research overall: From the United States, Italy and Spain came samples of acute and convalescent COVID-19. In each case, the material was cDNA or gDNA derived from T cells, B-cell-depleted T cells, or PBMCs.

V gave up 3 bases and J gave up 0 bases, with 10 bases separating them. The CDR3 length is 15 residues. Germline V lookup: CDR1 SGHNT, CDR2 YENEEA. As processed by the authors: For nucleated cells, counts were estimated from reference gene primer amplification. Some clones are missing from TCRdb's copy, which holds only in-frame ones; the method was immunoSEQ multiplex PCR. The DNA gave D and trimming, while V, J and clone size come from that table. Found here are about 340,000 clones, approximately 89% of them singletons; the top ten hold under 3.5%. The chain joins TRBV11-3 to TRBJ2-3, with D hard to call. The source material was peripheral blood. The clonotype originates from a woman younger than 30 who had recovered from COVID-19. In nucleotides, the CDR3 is TGTGCCAGCAGCTTTCGCGGTTCTAGCACAGATACGCAGTATTTT. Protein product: CASSFRGSSTDTQYF.